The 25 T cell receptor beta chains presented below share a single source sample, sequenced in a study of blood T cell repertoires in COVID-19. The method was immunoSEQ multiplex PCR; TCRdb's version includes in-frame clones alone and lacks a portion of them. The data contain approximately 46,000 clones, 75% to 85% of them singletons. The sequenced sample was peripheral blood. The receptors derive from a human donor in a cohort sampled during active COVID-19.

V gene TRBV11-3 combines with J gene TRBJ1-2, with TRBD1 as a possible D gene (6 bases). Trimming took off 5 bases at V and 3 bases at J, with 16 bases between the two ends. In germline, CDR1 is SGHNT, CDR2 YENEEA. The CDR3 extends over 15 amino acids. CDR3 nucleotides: TGTGCCAGCAGCCCGACAGGTTTTTCTCACTATGGCTACACCTTC. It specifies CASSPTGFSHYGYTF.

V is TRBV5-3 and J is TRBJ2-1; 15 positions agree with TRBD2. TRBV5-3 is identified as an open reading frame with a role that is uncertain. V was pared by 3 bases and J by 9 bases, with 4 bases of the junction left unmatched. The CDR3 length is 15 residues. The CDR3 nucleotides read TGTGCCAGAAGCTCCCGGACTAGCGGGAGGGGTGAGCAGTTCTTC. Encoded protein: CARSSRTSGRGEQFF.

CDR3 protein: CASSYRDIEAFF. DNA for the CDR3: TGTGCCAGCAGTTACAGGGATATTGAAGCTTTCTTT. The J gene is TRBJ1-1, the V gene TRBV12-3 or TRBV12-4; TRBD1 might be the D (6 bases). The CDR3 runs to 12 residues. V dropped 4 bases and J dropped 7 bases, with 10 bases sitting between them.

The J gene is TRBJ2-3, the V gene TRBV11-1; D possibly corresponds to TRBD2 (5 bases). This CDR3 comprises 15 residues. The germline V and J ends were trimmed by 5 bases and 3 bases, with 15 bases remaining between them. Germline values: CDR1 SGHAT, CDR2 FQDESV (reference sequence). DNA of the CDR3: TGTGCCAGCAGCCGCACTAGTTCACGGACAGATACGCAGTATTTT. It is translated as CASSRTSSRTDTQYF.

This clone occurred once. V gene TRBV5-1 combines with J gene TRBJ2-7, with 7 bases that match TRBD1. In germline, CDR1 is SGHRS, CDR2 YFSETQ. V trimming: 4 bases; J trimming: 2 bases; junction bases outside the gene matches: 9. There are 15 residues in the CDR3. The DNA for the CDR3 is TGCGCCAGCAGCCAGGGACAGCTTTATCCCTACGAGCAGTACTTC. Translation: CASSQGQLYPYEQYF.

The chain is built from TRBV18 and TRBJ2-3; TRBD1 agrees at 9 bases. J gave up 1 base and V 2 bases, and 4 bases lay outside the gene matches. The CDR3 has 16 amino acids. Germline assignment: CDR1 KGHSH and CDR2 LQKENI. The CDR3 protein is CASSPMGQGGTDTQYF. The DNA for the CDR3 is TGTGCCAGCTCACCAATGGGACAGGGAGGCACAGATACGCAGTATTTT. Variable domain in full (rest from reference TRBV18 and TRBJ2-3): NAGVMQNPRHLVRRRGQEARLRCSPMKGHSHVYWYRQLPEEGLKFMVYLQKENIIDESGMPKERFSAEFPKEGPSILRIQQVVRGDSAAYFCASSPMGQGGTDTQYFGPGTRLTVL.

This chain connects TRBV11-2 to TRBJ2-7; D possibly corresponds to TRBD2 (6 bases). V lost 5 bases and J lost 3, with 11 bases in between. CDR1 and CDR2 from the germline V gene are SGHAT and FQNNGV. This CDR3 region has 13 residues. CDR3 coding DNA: TGTGCCAGCAGCATGCCGGGACTCTACGAGCAGTACTTC. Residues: CASSMPGLYEQYF.

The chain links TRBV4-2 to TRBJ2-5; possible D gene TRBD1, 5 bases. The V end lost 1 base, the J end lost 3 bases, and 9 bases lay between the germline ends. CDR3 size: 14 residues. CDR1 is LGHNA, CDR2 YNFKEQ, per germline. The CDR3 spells CASSQADSEETQYF. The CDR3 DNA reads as TGTGCCAGCAGCCAAGCCGACAGTGAAGAGACCCAGTACTTC.

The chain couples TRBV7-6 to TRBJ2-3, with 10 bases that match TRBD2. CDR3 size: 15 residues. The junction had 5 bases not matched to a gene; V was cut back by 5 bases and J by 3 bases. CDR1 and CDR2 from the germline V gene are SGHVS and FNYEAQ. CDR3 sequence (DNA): TGTGCCAGCAGCCCCAGCGGGAGGGGGACAGATACGCAGTATTTT. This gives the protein CASSPSGRGTDTQYF.

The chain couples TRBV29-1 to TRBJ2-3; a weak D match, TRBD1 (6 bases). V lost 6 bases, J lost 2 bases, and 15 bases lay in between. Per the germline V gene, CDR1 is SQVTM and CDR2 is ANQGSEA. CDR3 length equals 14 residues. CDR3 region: CSVPTGQDTDTQYF. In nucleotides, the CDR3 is TGCAGCGTCCCCACAGGGCAAGACACAGATACGCAGTATTTT.

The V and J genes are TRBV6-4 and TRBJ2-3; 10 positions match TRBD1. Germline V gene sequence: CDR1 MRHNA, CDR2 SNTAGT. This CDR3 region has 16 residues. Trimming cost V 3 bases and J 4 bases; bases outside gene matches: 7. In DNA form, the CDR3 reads TGTGCCAGCAGTGAGCAGACAGGGGGCGGATCAGATACGCAGTATTTT. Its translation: CASSEQTGGGSDTQYF.

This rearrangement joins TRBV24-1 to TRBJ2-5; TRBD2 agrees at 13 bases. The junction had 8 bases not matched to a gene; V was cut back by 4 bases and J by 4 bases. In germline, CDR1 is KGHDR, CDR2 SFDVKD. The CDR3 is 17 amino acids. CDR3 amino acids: CATSDRGLAGASETQYF. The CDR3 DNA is TGTGCCACCAGTGACCGCGGACTAGCGGGAGCTTCAGAGACCCAGTACTTC.

The CDR3 DNA is TGTGCCAGCAGCTTCCGGGCCCCGGGGGAGACCCAGTACTTC. This translates into CASSFRAPGETQYF. The genes are TRBV7-9 and TRBJ2-5, with TRBD2 as a possible D gene (5 bases). V was cut by 3 bases and J by 5 bases, with 13 bases left in between. Germline CDR1 is SEHNR and CDR2 is FQNEAQ (reference sequence). This CDR3 contains 14 residues.

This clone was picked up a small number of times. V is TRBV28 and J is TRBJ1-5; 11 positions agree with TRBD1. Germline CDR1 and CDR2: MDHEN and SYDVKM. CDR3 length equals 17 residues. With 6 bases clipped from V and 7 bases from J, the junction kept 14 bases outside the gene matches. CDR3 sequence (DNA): TGTGCCAGCAGAGTGTCCCTTGGACAGGGGGCACAGCAGCCCCAGCATTTT. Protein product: CASRVSLGQGAQQPQHF.

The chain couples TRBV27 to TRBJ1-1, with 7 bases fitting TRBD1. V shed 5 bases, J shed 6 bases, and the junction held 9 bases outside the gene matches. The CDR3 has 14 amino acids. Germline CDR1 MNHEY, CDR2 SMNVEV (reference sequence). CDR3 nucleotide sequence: TGTGCCAGCAGTCTCCGTACAGGGGTCTCTGAAGCTTTCTTT. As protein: CASSLRTGVSEAFF.

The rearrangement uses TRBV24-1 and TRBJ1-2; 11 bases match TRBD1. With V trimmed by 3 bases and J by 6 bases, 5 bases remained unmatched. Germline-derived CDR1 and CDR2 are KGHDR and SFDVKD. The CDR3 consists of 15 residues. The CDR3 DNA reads TGTGCCACCAGTGATACGGGACAGGGGGTTAATGGCTACACCTTC. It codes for CATSDTGQGVNGYTF.

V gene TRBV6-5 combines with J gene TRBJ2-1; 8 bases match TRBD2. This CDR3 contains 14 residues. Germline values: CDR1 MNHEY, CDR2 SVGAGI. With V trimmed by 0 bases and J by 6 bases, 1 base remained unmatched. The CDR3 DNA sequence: TGTGCCAGCAGTTACTCGGGGACTAGCAATGAGCAGTTCTTC. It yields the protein CASSYSGTSNEQFF.

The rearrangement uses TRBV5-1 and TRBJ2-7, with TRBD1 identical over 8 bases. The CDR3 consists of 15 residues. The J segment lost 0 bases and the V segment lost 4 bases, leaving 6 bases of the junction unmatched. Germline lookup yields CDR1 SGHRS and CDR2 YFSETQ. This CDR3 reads CASSKDRAISYEQYF. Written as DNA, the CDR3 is TGCGCCAGCAGCAAGGACAGGGCTATCTCCTACGAGCAGTACTTC.

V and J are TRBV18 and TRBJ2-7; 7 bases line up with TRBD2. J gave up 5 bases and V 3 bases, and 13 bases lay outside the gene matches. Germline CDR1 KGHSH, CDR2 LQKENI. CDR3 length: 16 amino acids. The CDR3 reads CASSPLPGGVADEQYF. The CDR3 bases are TGTGCCAGCTCACCCCTACCGGGGGGAGTTGCAGACGAGCAGTACTTC.

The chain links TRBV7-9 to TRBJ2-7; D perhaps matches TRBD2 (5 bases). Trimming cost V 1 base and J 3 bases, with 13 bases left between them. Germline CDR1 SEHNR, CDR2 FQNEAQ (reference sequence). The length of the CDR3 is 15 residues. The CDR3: CASSLGWEPYYEQYF. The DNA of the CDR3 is TGTGCCAGCAGCTTAGGATGGGAGCCCTACTACGAGCAGTACTTC.

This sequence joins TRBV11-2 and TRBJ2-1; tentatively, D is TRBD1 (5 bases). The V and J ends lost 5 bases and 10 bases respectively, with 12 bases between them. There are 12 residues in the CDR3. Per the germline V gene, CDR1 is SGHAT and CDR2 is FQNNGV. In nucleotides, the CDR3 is TGTGCCAGCAGCATGCAGGGTGGGGAGCAGTTCTTC. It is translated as CASSMQGGEQFF.

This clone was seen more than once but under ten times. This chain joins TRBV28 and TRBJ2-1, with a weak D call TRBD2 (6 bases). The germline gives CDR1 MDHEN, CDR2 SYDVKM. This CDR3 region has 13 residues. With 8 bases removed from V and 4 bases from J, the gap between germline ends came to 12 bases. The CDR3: CASLETSYNEQFF. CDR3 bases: TGTGCCAGCTTGGAGACTAGTTACAATGAGCAGTTCTTC.

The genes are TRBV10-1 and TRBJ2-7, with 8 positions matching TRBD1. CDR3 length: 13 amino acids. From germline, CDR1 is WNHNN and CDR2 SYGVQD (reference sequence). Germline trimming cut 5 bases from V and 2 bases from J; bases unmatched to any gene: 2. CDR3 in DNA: TGCGCCAGCAGTTTGGACAGGGCCTACGAGCAGTACTTC. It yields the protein CASSLDRAYEQYF.

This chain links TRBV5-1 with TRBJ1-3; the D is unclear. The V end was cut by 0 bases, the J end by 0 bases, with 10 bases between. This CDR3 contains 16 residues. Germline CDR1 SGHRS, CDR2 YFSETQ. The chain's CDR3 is CASSLEPRRSGNTIYF. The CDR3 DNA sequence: TGCGCCAGCAGCTTGGAGCCGCGTCGCTCTGGAAACACCATATATTTT.

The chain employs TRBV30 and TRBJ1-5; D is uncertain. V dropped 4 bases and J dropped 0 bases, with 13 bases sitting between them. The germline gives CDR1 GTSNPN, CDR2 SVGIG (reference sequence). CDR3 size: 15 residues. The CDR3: CAWKKDTYSNQPQHF. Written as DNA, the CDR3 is TGTGCCTGGAAAAAAGATACCTATAGCAATCAGCCCCAGCATTTT.